The clone carrying this T cell receptor beta chain was seen a few times. Its antigen is unidentified. The CDR3 has 15 residues. The V gene's germline CDR1 is LGHNA and CDR2 YNFKEQ. V lost 1 base, J lost 8 bases, and 15 bases lay in between. It was 5'RACE with constant-segment primers that produced the TCR alpha and TCR beta cDNA libraries, which carried sample barcodes and UMIs. Each CDR3 protein is one row after TCRdb ran MiXCR on the 5' RACE reads. The sample lists some 68,000 distinct CDR3 sequences; approximately 15% were seen once. The record originates from a study of T-cell memory formation after mild COVID-19. Study information: TCR clusters were mostly confined to one donor each. The study's findings and limits: Later expanders leaned toward CD4+, whereas clones contracting from day 15 to 85 were balanced CD4/CD8.

The receptor comes from an adult woman who had mild COVID-19 (a few samples of this study predate the infection). Cell type and time point are not known. This sequence joins TRBV4-2 and TRBJ2-1; possibly TRBD1 for D (5 bases). Source material: PBMCs or a T cell subset sorted from them (not recorded which). CDR3 sequence (DNA): TGTGCCAGCAGCCAAGGGGATACAGGAGTGGATGAGCAGTTCTTC. This encodes CASSQGDTGVDEQFF.